The TCR beta chain under discussion was sequenced for a study of T cell changes during pregnancy in multiple sclerosis (dated by TCRdb to 2018 to 2020). General notes on the study: In women with multiple sclerosis, the researchers looked at how the T cell repertoire shifted as pregnancy progressed.

V is cut back by 4 bases and J by 3 bases, with 5 bases in the junction unmatched. Inclusive of the bounding cysteine and phenylalanine, the CDR3 is 15 residues long. Kept here is only the CDR3 DNA, which spans 45 bases and is read in frame from base 1. CDR1 and CDR2, per the germline V gene, are SGHTA and FQGNSA. Library preparation employed the immunoSEQ multiplex PCR assay. TCRdb retrieved this table from immuneACCESS and kept in-frame rearrangements only. Not all clones are present; in checked studies, unresolved V genes account for under half, and no reason is known for the remainder. The sample table shows over 30,000 clones, and approximately 88% are seen once. The ten largest clones take up around 1.2% of the sample. Details on this clone: Its cognate antigen has yet to be identified. Base qualities are not recorded, but no much larger clone differs from it by a single base.

Source: CD4+ T cells from peripheral blood mononuclear cells, taken before pregnancy. The rearrangement combines TRBV7-2 with TRBJ2-2; TRBD1 lines up with 7 middle nucleotides. The source of this sequence is a female donor with multiple sclerosis, enrolled in a pregnancy study. The CDR3 loop reads CASSSTGVDTGELFF. The sequenced DNA is TGTGCCAGCAGCTCCACAGGGGTGGACACCGGGGAGCTGTTTTTT.